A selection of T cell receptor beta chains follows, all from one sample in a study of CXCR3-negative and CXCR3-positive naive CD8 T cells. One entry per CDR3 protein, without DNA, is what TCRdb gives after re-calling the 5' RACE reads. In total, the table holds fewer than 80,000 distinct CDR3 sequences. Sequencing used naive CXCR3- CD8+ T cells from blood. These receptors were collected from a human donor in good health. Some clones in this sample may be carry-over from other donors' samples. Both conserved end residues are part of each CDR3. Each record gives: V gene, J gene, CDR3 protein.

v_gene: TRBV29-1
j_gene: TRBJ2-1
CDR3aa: CSVASQGPNNEQFF

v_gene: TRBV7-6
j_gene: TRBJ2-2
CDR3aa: CASSLHSANTGELFF

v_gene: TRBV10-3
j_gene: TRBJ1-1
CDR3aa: CAISPQQGFTEAFF

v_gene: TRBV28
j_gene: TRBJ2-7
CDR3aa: CASSPGLSYEQYF

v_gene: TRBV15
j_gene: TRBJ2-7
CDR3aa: CATSRSGTGGTDEQYF

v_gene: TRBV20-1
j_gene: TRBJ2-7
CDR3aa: CSARARVRGEQYF

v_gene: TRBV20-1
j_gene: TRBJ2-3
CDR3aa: CSALMLMGSTDTQYF

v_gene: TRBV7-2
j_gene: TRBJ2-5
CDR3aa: CASSGWTSGSETQYF

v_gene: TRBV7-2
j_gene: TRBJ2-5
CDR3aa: CASSLVIGAQETQYF

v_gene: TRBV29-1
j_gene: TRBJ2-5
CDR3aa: CSVKKREETQYF